The source of this TCR beta chain is a study of blood T cell repertoires in COVID-19. Turning to the study itself: The study drew acute and convalescent COVID-19 samples from the United States, Italy and Spain. The cDNA or gDNA used as material had been derived from T cells, B-cell-depleted T cells, or PBMCs.

Source study methods: Estimation of nucleated cell counts was performed using reference gene primer amplification. Assay used: immunoSEQ multiplex PCR; TCRdb lists only in-frame clones, some missing. D and trimming come from the DNA, and the V and J calls and clone size come from that table. Among 200,000 to 250,000 clones listed, 86% were seen once. The germline CDR1 and CDR2 sequences are SGHAT and FQNNGV. V was cut by 0 bases and J by 6 bases, with 6 bases left in between. The CDR3 contains 12 residues. The TCR was taken from a man in his fifties or sixties with acute or convalescent COVID-19. The chain links TRBV11-2 to TRBJ2-7, with unresolved D. The source material was peripheral blood. CDR3 protein: CASSLEVAEQYF. The CDR3 nucleotides read TGTGCCAGCAGCTTAGAAGTGGCCGAGCAGTACTTC.